The sequence of this T cell receptor (beta chain) was determined in a study of blood T cell repertoires in COVID-19. For the study at large: Spain, Italy and the United States supplied samples that represented acute and convalescent COVID-19. Nucleic acid was either cDNA or gDNA, and it came from T cells, B-cell-depleted T cells, or PBMCs.

This CDR3 spans 12 amino acids. V was shortened by 3 bases and J by 4 bases, with 7 bases between the two germline ends. From germline, CDR1 is SGDLS and CDR2 YYNGEE. Original processing notes: Reference gene primer amplification in the assay estimated nucleated cell counts. The method was immunoSEQ multiplex PCR; TCRdb's version includes in-frame clones alone and lacks a portion of them. From that table come the V and J calls and clone size; the DNA was used to work out D and trimming. Among approximately 300,000 clones listed, around 89% were seen once. This clonotype was obtained from a young man who had recovered from COVID-19. V is TRBV9 and J is TRBJ1-1; D is undetermined. Sequenced sample: peripheral blood. The CDR3 DNA reads as TGTGCCAGCAGCGCCTATTCCACTGAAGCTTTCTTT. This encodes CASSAYSTEAFF.